The 12 T cell receptor beta chains given below trace back to one sample, sequenced in a study of Ad26.COV2.S vaccination and SARS-CoV-2 variants. Noted treatment: over 15 received Ad26.COV2.S at low or high dose, single or two shots; five or six received placebo; per-sample allocation not given. Collection of the samples took place on day 63 after the first injection of vaccine or placebo. Sequenced by immunoSEQ multiplex PCR; TCRdb stores in-frame clones only, minus some. The sample consists of 300,000 to 400,000 clones, just under 85% of them appearing once. Specimen: peripheral blood, collected in a trial of Ad26.COV2.S vaccine versus placebo. These receptors were obtained from a person aged 18-60 years who received the Ad26.COV2.S COVID-19 vaccine or a placebo.

This chain links TRBV5-1 with TRBJ2-7; 7 nucleotides align to TRBD1. The CDR3 loop spans 15 amino acids. Germline V gene sequence: CDR1 SGHRS, CDR2 YFSETQ. After removal of 0 bases from V and 3 bases from J, the junction contained 6 bases not matched to a gene. CDR3 nucleotides: TGCGCCAGCAGCTTGGCATTGGGGGACAGCTACGAGCAGTACTTC. This codes for CASSLALGDSYEQYF.

This chain connects TRBV27 to TRBJ1-2; a possible D gene is TRBD1 (5 bases). CDR1 and CDR2 (germline): MNHEY, SMNVEV (reference sequence). Trimming took off 6 bases at V and 4 bases at J, with 18 bases between the two ends. CDR3 length: 15 residues. CDR3 in amino acids: CASSRWSGLTYGYTF. In nucleotides, the CDR3 is TGTGCCAGCAGCCGGTGGTCGGGGCTTACCTATGGCTACACCTTC.

J is TRBJ2-7 and V is TRBV5-6; weak D call: TRBD2 (6 bases). V lost 1 base and J lost 2, with 16 bases in between. CDR1 is SGHDT and CDR2 is YYEEEE in the germline V gene. The CDR3 runs 16 residues. The CDR3 sequence: CASSLSPGGVAYEQYF. DNA of the CDR3: TGTGCCAGCAGCTTGTCCCCCGGAGGGGTTGCCTACGAGCAGTACTTC.

The V gene is TRBV2, the J gene TRBJ2-7; maybe TRBD1 (7 bases). The germline V and J ends were trimmed by 3 bases and 1 base, with 16 bases remaining between them. CDR3 length: 16 residues. The germline gives CDR1 SNHLY, CDR2 FYNNEI. CDR3 in DNA: TGTGCCAGCAGTGACGGCGGGACAGCAATATCCTACGAGCAGTACTTC. Its protein product is CASSDGGTAISYEQYF.

V gene TRBV19 combines with J gene TRBJ1-1, with a weak D call TRBD1 (6 bases). Trimming stripped 10 bases from V and 1 base from J, with 16 bases between. The CDR3 is 14 residues long. Germline V gene data show CDR1 as LNHDA and CDR2 as SQIVND (reference sequence). The CDR3 region is CATRQVVENTEAFF. CDR3 DNA sequence: TGTGCCACCCGACAGGTAGTAGAGAACACTGAAGCTTTCTTT.

Worth noting for this clone: The germline gene is not matched at one end of the junction; a read error may be the cause. CDR3 amino acids: CASSIGQLYGYTF. Written as DNA, the CDR3 is TGTGCCAGTAGCATAGGACAGCTCTATGGCTACACCTTC. The chain recombines TRBV19 with TRBJ1-2; TRBD1 might be the D (6 bases). CDR1 LNHDA and CDR2 SQIVND come from the germline V gene (reference sequence). The CDR3 covers 13 residues.

The chain carries TRBV7-9 and TRBJ2-7; either TRBD1 or TRBD2 may supply D (6 bases each). Germline CDR1 is SEHNR and CDR2 is FQNEAQ (reference sequence). The length of the CDR3 is 13 residues. V lost 1 base and J 4 bases, leaving 8 bases between the germline ends. The CDR3 DNA reads as TGTGCCAGCAGCTTAGGAGGGGGGTACGAGCAGTACTTC. Protein product: CASSLGGGYEQYF.

The chain recombines TRBV30 with TRBJ2-5; the match to TRBD1 covers 8 bases. The V gene's germline CDR1 is GTSNPN and CDR2 SVGIG (reference sequence). V gave up 2 bases and J gave up 4 bases; unmatched junction bases: 0. The CDR3 has 12 residues. The CDR3 DNA reads TGTGCCTGGAGTCAGGGGGCAGAGACCCAGTACTTC. Protein product: CAWSQGAETQYF.

This chain joins TRBV5-1 and TRBJ2-5, with 9 bases identical to TRBD1. This CDR3 comprises 15 residues. Trimming removed 0 bases from V and 5 bases from J; junction bases left unmatched: 5. CDR1 and CDR2 from the germline V gene are SGHRS and YFSETQ. Here the CDR3 DNA reads TGCGCCAGCAGCTTGGAAGGACAGGGGTACGAGACCCAGTACTTC. Its protein product is CASSLEGQGYETQYF.

The chain links TRBV19 to TRBJ1-6; 8 nucleotides agree with TRBD1. The CDR3 covers 15 residues. Germline lookup yields CDR1 LNHDA and CDR2 SQIVND (reference sequence). The ends lost 5 bases at V and 10 bases at J; junction bases unmatched: 10. CDR3 in DNA: TGTGCCAGTAGTCCCTCCCGGACAGGGTGGTCACCCCTCCACTTT. Its translation is CASSPSRTGWSPLHF.

The chain recombines TRBV2 with TRBJ2-3; TRBD1 matches at 7 bases. The ends lost 3 bases at V and 8 bases at J; junction bases unmatched: 8. The CDR3 runs 14 residues. Germline assignment: CDR1 SNHLY and CDR2 FYNNEI. The CDR3 protein is CASSDRAGGRTQYF. In DNA, the CDR3 is TGTGCCAGCAGTGACAGGGCAGGGGGTCGTACGCAGTATTTT.

This clone came up once. This chain joins TRBV5-1 and TRBJ2-2; D not certain. The CDR3 is 14 residues long. CDR1 and CDR2 from the germline V gene are SGHRS and YFSETQ. Trimming removed 0 bases from V and 1 base from J, with 4 bases in between. The chain's CDR3 is CASSLERNTGELFF. CDR3 DNA: TGCGCCAGCAGCTTGGAGAGGAACACCGGGGAGCTGTTTTTT.